This TCR beta chain is from a study of CD8+CD57+ T cells in acquired aplastic anemia (dated by TCRdb to 2016 to 2018). Context from the whole study: DNA extracted from sorted CD4+ and CD8+ cells had a mean of approximately 3.4 ug, with a range of roughly 0.18 to 27.4 ug. A CD8+CD57+ expansion meant a frequency higher than the mean frequency seen in healthy subjects.

The germline ends are 20 bases apart after V is trimmed by 8 bases and J by 4 bases. The CDR3 starts with the cysteine, ends with the phenylalanine, and has 15 residues. Of the read, only the CDR3 DNA is kept; its 45 bases are in frame from base 1. From the germline V gene, CDR1 is SGHAT and CDR2 is FQNNGV. Patients chosen for sequencing had shown expansion of CD8+CD57+ cells by flow cytometry. Severe acquired aplastic anemia was diagnosed in all patients according to International Study of Aplastic Anemia and Agranulocytosis and Camitta criteria. At the time blood was sampled, none of the patients had received any therapy. The study deep-sequenced TCR repertoires of sorted CD4+ and CD8+ blood T cells from severe aplastic anemia patients and healthy subjects. Patients were enrolled under clinicaltrials.gov protocols 00001620, 01623167, 00001397, 00071045, 00081523 and 00961064 in the USA. Ficoll-Paque density gradient centrifugation was used to isolate peripheral blood mononuclear cells. Before DNA extraction, CD4+ and CD8+ T cells were sorted with FACS or magnetic beads.

Results the study describes overall, beyond this receptor: Roughly 30 CD8+ CDR3 sequences were shared between patients and controls but appeared highly expressed in patients and within their immunodominant clones. Between patients and healthy controls, no significant difference in CD8+ Simpson's diversity was found (P=0.060).

As for this clonotype: Its specific antigen is unknown. Base-call qualities are not available, and no considerably larger clone is one nucleotide away.

Genomic DNA was used as template for profiling of TCR beta VDJ combinations and CDR3 sequences. TCR repertoire sequencing was run on an Illumina HiSeq 2000. The paper's processing steps were these. Repertoire assessment relied on Simpson's diversity index, CDR3 size and DJ length profiles, and TRBV/TRBJ rearrangement plots. The most abundant DNA sequence in the deep sequencing data was taken as the immunodominant clone. CDR3 amino acid sequences were screened for sharing across subjects and were compared with published repertoires and the VDJdb database. TCRdb trimmed public reads at Q25 via fastp, called clones via MiXCR and kept in-frame beta chains. Each CDR3 protein gets just one entry, which takes the most common genes and DNA from the rows behind it. The V and J calls here are based on TCRdb, not the publication. A total of fewer than 250,000 distinct CDR3 sequences appear in this sample, approximately 45% of them only once. The ten top clones hold about 8.3% of the sample.

This receptor was taken from a human donor with aplastic anemia. The receptor chain draws on TRBV11-2 and TRBJ2-5; possibly the D gene is TRBD2, per 6 matching bases. Sequencing was performed on sorted CD4+, CD8+, or CD8+CD57+ T cells (not recorded which) from PBMCs. The DNA is as follows: TGTGCCAGCTCACTGAAAGGAGGGTTACGAGAGACCCAGTACTTC. This encodes CASSLKGGLRETQYF.